The entry below gives a single TCR beta chain sequence along with its context. What it binds is not known. Under the authors' procedure: Filtering differed for immunoSEQ, which gave only junction sequences without quality scores. Sequenced by immunoSEQ multiplex PCR; TCRdb stores in-frame clones only, minus some. Clone size and the V and J calls come from that table; the DNA yielded D and trimming. This table has about 2.4 million clones, 90% to 95% appearing once. Germline CDR1 reads MDHEN; CDR2 reads SYDVKM. This CDR3 has 10 amino acids. Trimming stripped 4 bases from V and 7 bases from J, with 4 bases between. The sample belongs to a study of shared clonotypes between healthy human individuals. Study conclusions and caveats: Inspection by rarefaction showed sorted-subset sequencing to be incomplete despite large depth.

This sequence joins TRBV28 and TRBJ2-5; D uncertain. Sequencing used naive CD4+ T cells from PBMCs. Documented subset: CD45RA+ positively selected. The sequence was collected from a man between 18 and 29 years old in good health. Some clones in this sample may be carry-over from other donors' samples. The CDR3, as DNA: TGTGCCAGCAGTTCCCTGACCCAGTACTTC. This encodes CASSSLTQYF.